Listed below are T cell receptor beta chains from one sample, sequenced in a study of Ad26.COV2.S vaccination and SARS-CoV-2 variants. Some clones are missing from TCRdb's copy, which holds only in-frame ones; the method was immunoSEQ multiplex PCR. Of about 680,000 clones listed, around 90% are singletons. Here the sequenced sample was peripheral blood, taken in a trial of Ad26.COV2.S vaccine versus placebo. The receptors originated from a person between 18 and 59 years old who received the Ad26.COV2.S COVID-19 vaccine or a placebo. Both conserved end residues are part of each CDR3. A D gene is named only where the DNA matches it firmly. For some rows the clone size is stated as once, few or many, or as a class when expanded; others skip it.

j_call clone_size d_call cdr3_length v_call cdr3_nt cdr3_aa
TRBJ2-1 - TRBD1 13 TRBV24-1 TGTGCCACCGGGACAGGGGCGTACAATGAGCAGTTCTTC CATGTGAYNEQFF
TRBJ1-6 - - 16 TRBV9 TGTGCCAGCAGCGCCAGGGCGAAATCCTATAATTCACCCCTCCACTTT CASSARAKSYNSPLHF
TRBJ2-3 - - 14 TRBV7-2 TGTGCCAGCAGCTTACGACAGTCTACAGATACGCAGTATTTT CASSLRQSTDTQYF
TRBJ1-1 - - 13 TRBV9 TGTGCCAGCAGCCCCCAGGAGAACACTGAAGCTTTCTTT CASSPQENTEAFF
TRBJ2-3 - TRBD2 15 TRBV18 TGTGCCAGCTCACCGGGACTAGCGGGGTCGGATACGCAGTATTTT CASSPGLAGSDTQYF
TRBJ2-5 - - 13 TRBV30 TGTGCCTGGAGTGCCCGACTGCAAGAGACCCAGTACTTC CAWSARLQETQYF
TRBJ2-7 - TRBD2 13 TRBV12-3/TRBV12-4 TGTGCCAGCAGGGCGGCGGGGGGCGTGGAGCAGTACTTC CASRAAGGVEQYF
TRBJ2-7 - - 13 TRBV10-3 TGTGCCATCAGTGGCGGGGTACCCTACGAGCAGTACTTC CAISGGVPYEQYF
TRBJ2-2 - TRBD2 17 TRBV9 TGTGCCAGCAGCGCGAAGCGGGGGGGCCAAATTACCGGGGAGCTGTTTTTT CASSAKRGGQITGELFF
TRBJ2-2 - TRBD2 15 TRBV10-3 TGTGCCATCAGTGAAAGGAGGGAGGGCTCCGGGGAGCTGTTTTTT CAISERREGSGELFF
TRBJ2-7 - TRBD2 15 TRBV7-9 TGTGCCAGCAGCTCAACCGGGACTAGCTCCTACGAGCAGTACTTC CASSSTGTSSYEQYF
TRBJ2-3 - TRBD2 15 TRBV2 TGTGCCAGCAGTCAGGGAGGGTCTAGCACAGATACGCAGTATTTT CASSQGGSSTDTQYF
TRBJ2-1 - TRBD2 15 TRBV5-1 TGCGCCAGCATCCAAACTAGCGGGAATGGCAATGAGCAGTTCTTC CASIQTSGNGNEQFF
TRBJ2-4 - TRBD1 16 TRBV14 TGTGCCAGCAGCCAAGACCGGACAGGGGGCTTACACATTCAGTACTTC CASSQDRTGGLHIQYF
TRBJ1-6 - - 16 TRBV5-1 TGCGCCAGCAGCAGGGGAATTGGGGCAGACCATACACCCCTCCACTTT CASSRGIGADHTPLHF
TRBJ2-5 - TRBD1 13 TRBV12-3/TRBV12-4 TGTGCCAGCAGCACACAGGGGGCGGTGACCCAGTACTTC CASSTQGAVTQYF
TRBJ1-5 - - 13 TRBV5-6 TGTGCCAGCAGCTTGGGGGGCCGTCAGCCCCAGCATTTT CASSLGGRQPQHF
TRBJ2-2 - - 18 TRBV27 TGTGCCAGCAGGCAGGGGGCTGTCAGCGGGATAGGCACCGGGGAGCTGTTTTTT CASRQGAVSGIGTGELFF
TRBJ2-7 - TRBD1 15 TRBV7-9 TGTGCCAGCAGACTAGGGGGCGGTCCGGGCTACGAGCAGTACTTC CASRLGGGPGYEQYF
TRBJ1-1 - - 14 TRBV7-6 TGTGCCAGCAGCTCCTTCGAGGCGAACACTGAAGCTTTCTTT CASSSFEANTEAFF
TRBJ1-6 few TRBD1 15 TRBV19 TGTGCCAGTAATGTCTCGCGGGACAGAAATTCACCCCTCCACTTT CASNVSRDRNSPLHF
TRBJ2-6 - - 15 TRBV19 TGTGCCAGTAGTATGCTGGTTACTGGGGCCAACGTCCTGACTTTC CASSMLVTGANVLTF
TRBJ1-1 - TRBD1 11 TRBV30 TGTGCCTGGGGACAGGGGCCTTCAGCTTTCTTT CAWGQGPSAFF
TRBJ1-5 - TRBD1 14 TRBV10-2 TGCGCCAGCAGAGGGACAGCTTTCTCTCAGCCCCAGCATTTT CASRGTAFSQPQHF
TRBJ2-5 - - 13 TRBV27 TGTGCCAGCAGTCCCAGGGAAACGGAGACCCAGTACTTC CASSPRETETQYF
TRBJ2-1 - - 13 TRBV5-1 TGCGCCAGCAGCTACGGTTCCTACAATGAGCAGTTCTTC CASSYGSYNEQFF
TRBJ2-5 once TRBD2 16 TRBV5-6 TGTGCCAGCAGCCTGCTTGGGACTAGCGGCCAAGAGACCCAGTACTTC CASSLLGTSGQETQYF
TRBJ2-7 - - 14 TRBV5-4 TGTGCCAGCTCACCCCCGGGACAAGCCTACGAGCAGTACTTC CASSPPGQAYEQYF
TRBJ2-7 - TRBD1 14 TRBV18 TGTGCCAGCTCACCAACGGGACAGGGCCTCGAGCAGTACTTC CASSPTGQGLEQYF
TRBJ2-2 - - 15 TRBV7-3 TGTGCCAGCAGCTTAAAAAGCGGGTGGGCCGGGGAGCTGTTTTTT CASSLKSGWAGELFF
TRBJ1-1 - TRBD1 14 TRBV6-2/TRBV6-3 TGTGCCAGCAGTTACGAGGGGGCGAGCACTGAAGCTTTCTTT CASSYEGASTEAFF
TRBJ2-1 once - 14 TRBV7-3 TGTGCCAGCAGCTCCTCGGGGGCCTACAATGAGCAGTTCTTC CASSSSGAYNEQFF
TRBJ1-6 - TRBD1 14 TRBV19 TGTGCCAGTACGCCAGGGGGTTATAATTCACCCCTCCACTTT CASTPGGYNSPLHF
TRBJ1-1 - - 12 TRBV16 TGTGCCAGCAGCCAAGGCTTTTCTGGGGCTTTCTTT CASSQGFSGAFF
TRBJ1-3 - TRBD1 14 TRBV19 TGTGCCTCGGAGAAGGGGGCCTCTGGAAACACCATATATTTT CASEKGASGNTIYF
TRBJ2-7 few - 14 TRBV4-1 TGCGCCAGCAGCCAAGTTGGCAGAGAAGACGAGCAGTACTTC CASSQVGREDEQYF
TRBJ2-3 few TRBD2 18 TRBV2 TGTGCCAGCAGTGAAGCCGGGCTAGCGGGAGGAGGCAGAGATACGCAGTATTTT CASSEAGLAGGGRDTQYF
TRBJ1-2 - - 15 TRBV19 TGTGCCAGTAGAACGGGGCGACCAGGGGTCTATGGCTACACCTTC CASRTGRPGVYGYTF
TRBJ1-1 - - 14 TRBV19 TGTGCCAGTAGTATAGTCGAAGGGTCCTCTCGCGCTTTCTTT CASSIVEGSSRAFF
TRBJ1-6 once TRBD1 16 TRBV5-1 TGCGCCAGCTCGCAAATTGGGACAGGAGAAGTTTCACCCCTCCACTTT CASSQIGTGEVSPLHF
TRBJ2-1 - - 13 TRBV30 TGTGCCTGGGGCATTCAACCCGCCAATGAGCAGTTCTTC CAWGIQPANEQFF
TRBJ1-1 - - 13 TRBV27 TGTGCCAGCAGTTCACAGGGAAACACTGAAGCTTTCTTT CASSSQGNTEAFF
TRBJ1-1 - TRBD1 14 TRBV29-1 TGCAGCGTTGCCAATCGACAGGGCCTGACTGAAGCTTTCTTT CSVANRQGLTEAFF
TRBJ2-1 - - 13 TRBV2 TGTGCCAGCAGTGAAGACTACTACAATGAGCAGTTCTTC CASSEDYYNEQFF
TRBJ2-5 - - 11 TRBV29-1 TGCAGCGTTGACGGGGGCGAGACCCAGTACTTC CSVDGGETQYF
TRBJ1-5 few - 16 TRBV6-1 TGTGCCAGCAGTGCCCCGGGAGGGTATAGCAATCAGCCCCAGCATTTT CASSAPGGYSNQPQHF
TRBJ2-5 - - 13 TRBV7-3 TGTGCCAGCAGCTTAACGGAAGGAGAGACCCAGTACTTC CASSLTEGETQYF
TRBJ2-5 - - 17 TRBV11-2 TGTGCCAGCAGCTTAATAGCGGATGGGCGGTACCAAGAGACCCAGTACTTC CASSLIADGRYQETQYF
TRBJ2-1 - TRBD2 14 TRBV19 TGTGCCAGTAGCCCGGGGGGGGTGTACAATGAGCAGTTCTTC CASSPGGVYNEQFF
TRBJ1-5 - - 9 TRBV30 TGTGCCTGGCATCAGCCCCAGCATTTT CAWHQPQHF
TRBJ2-5 - TRBD2 17 TRBV3-1/TRBV3-2 TGTGCCAGCAGCCAAGATAGGCTAGCGGGGGGACAAGAGACCCAGTACTTC CASSQDRLAGGQETQYF
TRBJ2-5 - TRBD2 14 TRBV14 TGTGCCAGCAGCCGACTAGCAGACCAAGAGACCCAGTACTTC CASSRLADQETQYF
TRBJ2-1 - TRBD2 13 TRBV10-1 TGCGCCAGCAGGGGGACTACTGACAATGAGCAGTTCTTC CASRGTTDNEQFF
TRBJ1-6 - - 16 TRBV18 TGTGCCAGCTCACCACAAAAGGCTGGGGGAGGTTCACCCCTCCACTTT CASSPQKAGGGSPLHF
TRBJ1-6 - - 16 TRBV10-2 TGCGCCAGCAGTGAGGGCCGTAGCTCCTATAATTCACCCCTCCACTTT CASSEGRSSYNSPLHF
TRBJ2-7 - TRBD1 15 TRBV5-1 TGCGCCAGCAGCTCTCGACAGGGGAGCTTGGACGAGCAGTACTTC CASSSRQGSLDEQYF
TRBJ1-1 few - 11 TRBV29-1 TGCAGCATTCCTGGGAACACTGAAGCTTTCTTT CSIPGNTEAFF
TRBJ2-3 - - 17 TRBV5-1 TGCGCCAGCAGATTTGATGTGGGGCTAGGGGGCACAGATACGCAGTATTTT CASRFDVGLGGTDTQYF
TRBJ2-7 - TRBD1 14 TRBV5-1 TGCGCCAGCAGCCCGACCCCGGACAGGGTCGAGCAGTACTTC CASSPTPDRVEQYF